These 9 T cell receptor beta chains came from one sample sequenced in a study of T cell responses to AZD1222 COVID-19 vaccine. Only in-frame clones appear in the TCRdb table, and some are missing; sequencing was by immunoSEQ multiplex PCR. The data hold about 100,000 clones, with about 88% observed a single time. Specimen: peripheral blood, collected on day 0 of AZD1222 vaccination. The receptors shown here come from an adult in good health.

This chain uses TRBV29-1 with TRBJ2-3; 10 positions agree with TRBD2. Germline V gene sequence: CDR1 SQVTM, CDR2 ANQGSEA. The CDR3 spans 14 residues. Unmatched junction bases numbered 9, after V lost 6 bases and J lost 6 bases. In DNA, the CDR3 is TGCAGCGTCCCGTCTAGCGGGAGAGTGGATACGCAGTATTTT. Its translation: CSVPSSGRVDTQYF.

The CDR3 here is CASSLGQASSGANVLTF. The CDR3 DNA reads as TGTGCCAGCAGCTTAGGACAGGCAAGCTCTGGGGCCAACGTCCTGACTTTC. The gene calls are TRBV11-2 and TRBJ2-6, with D possibly being TRBD1 (6 bases). V lost 1 base to trimming and J lost 0 bases, with 10 bases between them. Per germline, CDR1 SGHAT and CDR2 FQNNGV. This CDR3 spans 17 amino acids.

The chain joins TRBV6-6 to TRBJ1-2; D gene unclear. The CDR3 is made up of 13 amino acids. V lost 2 bases and J 8 bases, leaving 12 bases between the germline ends. Germline loops: CDR1 MNHNY, CDR2 SVGAGI (reference sequence). CDR3 nucleotides: TGTGCCAGCAGTTACACCCAGTACGAAGGCTACACCTTC. Its protein is CASSYTQYEGYTF.

The chain links TRBV10-2 to TRBJ2-3; TRBD2 aligns across 10 bases. V lost 0 bases to trimming and J lost 3 bases; unmatched junction nucleotides: 6. CDR1 is WSHSY and CDR2 is SAAADI in the germline V gene. The CDR3 contains 17 residues. CDR3 in amino acids: CASSESASGSGTDTQYF. The CDR3 DNA reads TGCGCCAGCAGTGAGTCGGCTAGCGGGAGTGGTACAGATACGCAGTATTTT.

V usage is TRBV4-1 and J usage is TRBJ2-5; 7 bases align to TRBD2. There are 14 residues in the CDR3. The germline V gene has CDR1 MGHRA and CDR2 YSYEKL. The V segment lost 3 bases and the J segment 5 bases; nucleotides outside the gene matches: 6. The CDR3 DNA sequence: TGCGCCAGCAGCCAGCGGGCGGGGGTCGAGACCCAGTACTTC. Translation gives CASSQRAGVETQYF.

This chain joins TRBV30 and TRBJ1-1; D is ambiguous. V was pared by 4 bases and J by 7 bases, with 7 bases between. CDR1 is GTSNPN and CDR2 is SVGIG in the germline V gene (reference sequence). This CDR3 is built from 10 residues. CDR3 protein: CAWIGIEAFF. CDR3 bases: TGTGCCTGGATTGGGATTGAAGCTTTCTTT.

This clone has only one observation. This CDR3 is also generated by other DNA sequences in the sample. The chain combines TRBV6-1 with TRBJ2-6, with D uncertain. Germline V gene data show CDR1 as MNHNS and CDR2 as SASEGT. V was shortened by 2 bases and J by 1 base, with 0 bases between the two germline ends. This CDR3 has 13 amino acids. CDR3 amino acids: CASSESGANVLTF. CDR3 nucleotide sequence: TGTGCCAGCAGTGAATCTGGGGCCAACGTCCTGACTTTC.

This chain links TRBV19 with TRBJ1-5; 8 bases map to TRBD1. The CDR3 extends over 15 amino acids. Germline CDR1 and CDR2: LNHDA and SQIVND (reference sequence). The V segment lost 4 bases and the J segment 3 bases; nucleotides outside the gene matches: 5. Written as DNA, the CDR3 is TGTGCCAGTAGTACCGGACAGGGTGTCAATCAGCCCCAGCATTTT. It codes for CASSTGQGVNQPQHF.

The rearrangement joins TRBV28 to TRBJ1-6; D remains ambiguous. V lost 5 bases, J lost 3 bases, and 2 bases lay in between. Germline V gives CDR1 MDHEN, CDR2 SYDVKM. The CDR3 length is 12 residues. CDR3 protein: CASSDYNSPLHF. CDR3 sequence (DNA): TGTGCCAGCAGTGACTATAATTCACCCCTCCACTTT.